A single sample gave rise to the 8 T cell receptor beta chains below, sequenced in a study of Ad26.COV2.S vaccination and SARS-CoV-2 variants. Treatment described: roughly 20 received Ad26.COV2.S at low or high dose, single or two shots; about 5 received placebo; per-sample allocation not given. Sampling occurred on day 63 after the first vaccine or placebo injection. Profiled with immunoSEQ multiplex PCR; TCRdb holds only in-frame clones, not every one. The sample has around 400,000 clones, approximately 90% seen once. This material consisted of peripheral blood, taken in a trial of Ad26.COV2.S vaccine versus placebo. The receptors stem from a person between 18 and 65 years old who received the Ad26.COV2.S COVID-19 vaccine or a placebo.

The chain combines TRBV4-3 with TRBJ2-1; D uncertain. The length of the CDR3 is 14 residues. Trimming pared 4 bases from V and 6 bases from J, leaving 13 bases between. Germline V gene lookup returns CDR1 LGHNA and CDR2 YSLEER. The CDR3 reads CASSLYGIGNEQFF. CDR3 bases: TGCGCCAGCAGCCTTTATGGGATCGGCAATGAGCAGTTCTTC.

The V gene is TRBV15, the J gene TRBJ2-3, with 7 bases identical to TRBD2. CDR1 and CDR2 (germline): LNHNV, YYDKDF (reference sequence). With 2 bases clipped from V and 2 bases from J, the junction kept 10 bases outside the gene matches. The CDR3 covers 17 residues. The CDR3 spells CATSRPGLRAYTDTQYF. The DNA of the CDR3 is TGTGCCACCAGCAGACCGGGACTACGGGCTTACACAGATACGCAGTATTTT.

This clone was seen once. The rearrangement joins TRBV19 to TRBJ2-2, with 7 bases matching TRBD1. The V gene's germline CDR1 is LNHDA and CDR2 SQIVND (reference sequence). With V trimmed by 0 bases and J by 5 bases, 3 bases remained unmatched. The CDR3 is 15 amino acids. CDR3: CASSIDPGGTGELFF. CDR3 nucleotides: TGTGCCAGTAGTATAGATCCAGGGGGAACCGGGGAGCTGTTTTTT.

The chain employs TRBV7-2 and TRBJ2-7; TRBD2 aligns across 8 bases. V shed 1 base and J 4 bases; nucleotides not matched to a gene: 3. The CDR3 runs to 14 residues. Germline V gives CDR1 SGHTA, CDR2 FQGNSA. CDR3 in amino acids: CASSLVREAYEQYF. The CDR3 DNA is TGTGCCAGCAGCTTAGTGCGGGAGGCTTACGAGCAGTACTTC.

This clone has just one count. The rearrangement uses TRBV7-2 and TRBJ2-5, with 9 bases that match TRBD2. Germline V gives CDR1 SGHTA, CDR2 FQGNSA. The CDR3 runs 15 residues. The V and J ends lost 3 bases and 4 bases, in that order; junction bases with no gene match: 6. The chain's CDR3 is CASSFGLAGVETQYF. The DNA for the CDR3 is TGTGCCAGCAGCTTTGGGTTAGCGGGAGTAGAGACCCAGTACTTC.

The chain couples TRBV30 to TRBJ1-3; D remains ambiguous. V dropped 5 bases and J dropped 0 bases, with 5 bases sitting between them. This CDR3 has 12 amino acids. The germline gives CDR1 GTSNPN, CDR2 SVGIG (reference sequence). CDR3 amino acids: CAWDNSGNTIYF. The DNA of the CDR3 is TGTGCCTGGGACAACTCTGGAAACACCATATATTTT. Filled out from reference TRBV30 and TRBJ1-3, the complete variable domain reads SQTIHQWPATLVQPVGSPLSLECTVEGTSNPNLYWYRQAAGRGLQLLFYSVGIGQISSEVPQNLSASRPQDRQFILSSKKLLLSDSGFYLCAWDNSGNTIYFGEGSWLTVV.

This clone was found once. CDR3 coding DNA: TGTGCCAGCAGTGGGGCCGGGTTAGAGCAGTACTTC. This encodes CASSGAGLEQYF. This sequence joins TRBV2 and TRBJ2-7; D is uncertain. The V gene lost 4 bases and the J gene lost 7 bases, with 11 bases spanning the gap. This CDR3 contains 12 residues. CDR1 is SNHLY, CDR2 FYNNEI, per germline. The variable domain in full, with the rest retrieved from reference TRBV2 and TRBJ2-7, is EPEVTQTPSHQVTQMGQEVILRCVPISNHLYFYWYRQILGQKVEFLVSFYNNEISEKSEIFDDQFSVERPDGSNFTLKIRSTKLEDSAMYFCASSGAGLEQYFGPGTRLTVT.

CDR3 sequence reads: CATSDQAGFYTGELFF. CDR3 sequence (DNA): TGTGCCACCAGTGACCAAGCGGGGTTCTACACCGGGGAGCTGTTTTTT. The chain couples TRBV24-1 to TRBJ2-2, with TRBD2 matching over 7 bases. Losses at the gene ends were 4 bases for V and 3 bases for J; bases not matched to a gene: 7. This CDR3 contains 16 residues. Germline CDR1 and CDR2: KGHDR and SFDVKD.